This T cell receptor beta chain came from a study of blood T cells in healthy people across ages. In this sample, this clonotype turned up a few times. The CDR3 consists of 16 residues. V shed 4 bases and J 4 bases; nucleotides not matched to a gene: 10. From germline, CDR1 is LGHDT and CDR2 YNNKEL (reference sequence). Through a sample-barcoded 5' primer and a J-beta primer mix, a second PCR was run for 7 to 11 cycles. TCRdb reanalysed the 5' RACE reads using MiXCR and keeps one entry per CDR3 protein. The sample has more than 1.4 million distinct CDR3 sequences; 42% are singletons. The origin of this receptor is a woman in her late teens or twenties in good health. Sequencing input: blood. The rearrangement uses TRBV3-1 and TRBJ2-1; TRBD2 matches 7 bases. CDR3 sequence reads: CASSPPLLGGYNEQFF. DNA for the CDR3: TGTGCCAGCAGCCCCCCGCTTCTCGGGGGGTACAATGAGCAGTTCTTC.